This T cell receptor (beta chain) was identified in a study of blood T cell repertoires in COVID-19. Overall study: The United States, Italy and Spain supplied acute and convalescent COVID-19 samples. From T cells, B-cell-depleted T cells, or PBMCs came the material, which was cDNA or gDNA.

The method was immunoSEQ multiplex PCR; TCRdb's version includes in-frame clones alone and lacks a portion of them. The sample contains over 70,000 clones, 65% to 80% of which appear only once. Sequencing was done on a sample of peripheral blood. The sequence came from a human donor in a cohort sampled during active COVID-19.

In DNA form, the CDR3 reads TGCGCCAGCAGCCTGGGACTAGCGGGGGCCTCCTACGAGCAGTACTTC. It codes for CASSLGLAGASYEQYF. The rearrangement links TRBV5-1 to TRBJ2-7; 14 bases agree with TRBD2. Per germline, CDR1 SGHRS and CDR2 YFSETQ. The CDR3 sequence is 16 residues long. V was pared by 4 bases and J by 0 bases, with 3 bases of the junction left unmatched.